The sequence of this T cell receptor (beta chain) was determined in a study of cytomegalovirus exposure and HLA in healthy donors. Findings and limits, study-wide: TCR beta chains associated with HLA were, in a later analysis, more clonally expanded than equally common others.

On this clone: The antigen is not known.

Amplification used 60 Vbeta primers and 13 Jbeta primers. In the authors' methods: Later reanalysis found roughly 80 million unique TCR beta chains, about 11 million of them shared. Profiling relied on immunoSEQ multiplex PCR, and the TCRdb table lists in-frame clones only, not all of them. V, J and clone size were drawn from that table, and D and trimming were deduced from the DNA. The repertoire holds approximately 110,000 clones, 73% seen once, with around 0.9% in the top ten. V was trimmed by 0 bases and J by 2 bases, leaving 6 bases between them. CDR1 is SGHRS, CDR2 YFSETQ, per germline. This CDR3 contains 15 residues.

The clonotype was recovered from a woman aged 25 to 39 in good health and CMV-seronegative. The V and J genes are TRBV5-1 and TRBJ2-6; TRBD2 is a possible D gene (5 bases). Material: PBMCs. The CDR3 DNA reads as TGCGCCAGCAGCTTGGGGGAGCCTGGGGCCAACGTCCTGACTTTC. Translation gives CASSLGEPGANVLTF.